A selection of T cell receptor beta chains follows, all from one sample in a study of blood T cell repertoires in COVID-19. The table came from immunoSEQ multiplex PCR; TCRdb's copy has only in-frame clones and leaves some out. This table has around 280,000 clones, nearly 90% appearing once. Specimen: PBMCs or T cells enriched from blood (not recorded which). The receptors stem from a young woman with acute COVID-19. Both conserved end residues are trimmed from each CDR3.

V: TRBV19; length: 14; J: TRBJ2-5; CDR3: ASSWASGRPGETQY
V: TRBV4-2; length: 13; J: TRBJ1-2; CDR3: ASSQETGASYGYT
V: TRBV30; length: 10; J: TRBJ2-1; CDR3: AWGVRESEQF
V: TRBV18; length: 12; J: TRBJ1-1; CDR3: ASSVAQRNTEAF
V: TRBV14; length: 14; J: TRBJ1-2; CDR3: ASSRQGQGTNYGYT
V: TRBV4-1; length: 13; J: TRBJ1-1; CDR3: ASSTTGQKNTEAF
V: TRBV7-9; length: 12; J: TRBJ2-3; CDR3: ASEPSESTDTQY
V: TRBV29-1; length: 11; J: TRBJ1-5; CDR3: SVVQGAGQPQH
V: TRBV18; length: 13; J: TRBJ1-4; CDR3: ASSPPEGRNEKLF
V: TRBV19; length: 12; J: TRBJ2-2; CDR3: ASSPGQNTGELF
V: TRBV6-6; length: 14; J: TRBJ2-1; CDR3: ASSYYGTRNYNEQF
V: TRBV9; length: 13; J: TRBJ2-7; CDR3: ASSVGSGPAYEQY
V: TRBV4-1; length: 17; J: TRBJ2-1; CDR3: ASSLGLAGKMGSYNEQF
V: TRBV5-1; length: 14; J: TRBJ1-3; CDR3: ASSLDGGSSGNTIY
V: TRBV5-6; length: 13; J: TRBJ2-7; CDR3: ASSLSGTATYEQY
V: TRBV9; length: 12; J: TRBJ1-3; CDR3: ASSVGTSGNTIY
V: TRBV5-4; length: 11; J: TRBJ2-1; CDR3: ASSDGQGPEQF
V: TRBV7-8; length: 13; J: TRBJ2-3; CDR3: ASSPRVLRADTQY
V: TRBV11-2; length: 12; J: TRBJ2-7; CDR3: ASSLLLPTYEQY
V: TRBV7-9; length: 12; J: TRBJ2-2; CDR3: ASSLGLNTGELF
V: TRBV18; length: 12; J: TRBJ1-1; CDR3: ASSPDPGVTEAF
V: TRBV29-1; length: 12; J: TRBJ2-4; CDR3: SVGTSGSSNIQY
V: TRBV27; length: 11; J: TRBJ2-1; CDR3: ASSNGDNNEQF